The T cell receptor beta chain under discussion was sequenced for a study of blood T cell repertoires in COVID-19. Whole-study context: Material from acute and convalescent COVID-19 was sourced from the United States, Italy and Spain. PBMCs, B-cell-depleted T cells, or T cells provided the cDNA or gDNA that made up the material.

In the source study's methods: For nucleated cells, counts were estimated from reference gene primer amplification. Measured with immunoSEQ multiplex PCR; TCRdb has only the in-frame clones, and not every one. V and J calls and clone size come straight from that table; D and trimming were deduced from the DNA. The data show about 50,000 clones, around 86% seen once. CDR1 and CDR2 (germline): DFQATT, SNEGSKA (reference sequence). Trimming removed 3 bases at V and 2 bases at J, with 8 bases between. The CDR3 has 12 amino acids. The receptor was isolated from a man in his fifties or sixties with active COVID-19. The V and J genes are TRBV20-1 and TRBJ2-7; D might be TRBD1 (5 bases). Sample: peripheral blood. CDR3 loop: CSASMDTYEQYF. CDR3 nucleotides: TGCAGTGCTAGTATGGACACCTACGAGCAGTACTTC.